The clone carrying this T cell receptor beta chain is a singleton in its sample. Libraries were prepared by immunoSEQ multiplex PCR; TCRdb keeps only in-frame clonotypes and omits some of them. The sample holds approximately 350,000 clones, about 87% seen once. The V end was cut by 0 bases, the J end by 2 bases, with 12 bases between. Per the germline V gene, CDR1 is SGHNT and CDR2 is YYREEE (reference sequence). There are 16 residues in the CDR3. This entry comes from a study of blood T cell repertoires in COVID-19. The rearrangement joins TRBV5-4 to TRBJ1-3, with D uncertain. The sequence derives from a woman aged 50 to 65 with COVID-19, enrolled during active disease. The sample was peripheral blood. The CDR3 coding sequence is TGTGCCAGCAGCTTGGAAGGTGCGGTTACTGGAAACACCATATATTTT. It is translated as CASSLEGAVTGNTIYF.